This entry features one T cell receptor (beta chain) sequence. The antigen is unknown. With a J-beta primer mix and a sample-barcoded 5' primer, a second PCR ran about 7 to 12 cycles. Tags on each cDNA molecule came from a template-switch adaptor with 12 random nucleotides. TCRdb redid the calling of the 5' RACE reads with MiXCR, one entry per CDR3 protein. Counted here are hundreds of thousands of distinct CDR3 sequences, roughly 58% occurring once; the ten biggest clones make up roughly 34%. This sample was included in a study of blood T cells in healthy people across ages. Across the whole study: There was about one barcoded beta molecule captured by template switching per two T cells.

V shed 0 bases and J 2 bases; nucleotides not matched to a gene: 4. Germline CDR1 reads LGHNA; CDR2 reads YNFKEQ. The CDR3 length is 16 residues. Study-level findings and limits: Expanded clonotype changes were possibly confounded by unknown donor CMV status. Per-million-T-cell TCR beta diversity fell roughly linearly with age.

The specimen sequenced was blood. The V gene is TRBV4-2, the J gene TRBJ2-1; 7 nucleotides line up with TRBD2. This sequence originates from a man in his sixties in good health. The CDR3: CASSQDGAGPYNEQFF. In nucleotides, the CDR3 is TGTGCCAGCAGCCAAGATGGAGCGGGACCCTACAATGAGCAGTTCTTC.